These 17 T cell receptor beta chains share one sample of origin, sequenced in a study of brain T cells in children with intractable seizures (dated by TCRdb to 2020 to 2023). This sample's time point label indicates: resected brain tissue, or blood drawn just prior to surgery. Libraries were prepared through the immunoSEQ multiplex PCR assay. TCRdb provides this immuneACCESS table in a form limited to in-frame rearrangements. Some clones are lacking; in checked studies, under half of them reflect an unresolved V gene, and why the rest are absent is not known. For this sample there are roughly 64,000 clones; about 96% appear just once. Together, the top ten hold 0.38% of the sample. The sample was peripheral blood, taken at surgery. The source of these receptors is a boy under two years old with focal cortical dysplasia and intractable seizures.

This rearrangement joins TRBV6-1 to TRBJ2-7; the D is unclear. Deletions cut 3 bases from V and 2 bases from J, with 14 bases between. CDR3 length: 15 residues. Germline values: CDR1 MNHNS, CDR2 SASEGT. The CDR3 DNA reads TGTGCCAGCAGTGATAGGCCAGGTTCTACCTACGAGCAGTACTTC. Amino acid sequence: CASSDRPGSTYEQYF.

The gene calls are TRBV11-3 and TRBJ2-1; maybe TRBD2 (6 bases). This CDR3 contains 14 residues. V was pared by 0 bases and J by 5 bases, with 8 bases between. CDR1 SGHNT and CDR2 YENEEA come from the germline V gene. CDR3 sequence reads: CASSLDGGNNEQFF. DNA for the CDR3: TGTGCCAGCAGCTTAGATGGGGGGAACAATGAGCAGTTCTTC.

The J gene is TRBJ1-4, the V gene TRBV12-3 or TRBV12-4, with 8 bases fitting TRBD1. This CDR3 is built from 12 residues. J lost 15 bases, V lost 4 bases, and 7 bases had no gene match. The CDR3 protein is CASSYGQGRLFF. The CDR3 DNA sequence: TGTGCCAGCAGTTATGGACAGGGAAGGTTGTTTTTT.

The rearrangement links TRBV7-9 to TRBJ2-1; D may be TRBD1 (6 bases). V dropped 5 bases and J dropped 4 bases, with 15 bases sitting between them. The CDR3 extends over 15 amino acids. Germline values: CDR1 SEHNR, CDR2 FQNEAQ (reference sequence). CDR3 bases: TGTGCCAGCAGCCTCCCAGGGGTAATGTACAATGAGCAGTTCTTC. Translation: CASSLPGVMYNEQFF.

This clone was picked up a small number of times. The genes are TRBV6-5 and TRBJ1-6; D not resolved. With 4 bases removed from V and 5 bases from J, the gap between germline ends came to 12 bases. The CDR3 extends over 15 amino acids. Germline V gene sequence: CDR1 MNHEY, CDR2 SVGAGI. The CDR3 DNA follows: TGTGCCAGCAGTTTGACTTACCCTAATAATTCACCCCTCCACTTT. It is translated as CASSLTYPNNSPLHF.

The chain employs TRBV5-1 and TRBJ2-2; 11 bases agree with TRBD2. The V segment lost 0 bases and the J segment 1 base; nucleotides outside the gene matches: 2. Germline lookup yields CDR1 SGHRS and CDR2 YFSETQ. This CDR3 is built from 17 residues. CDR3 bases: TGCGCCAGCAGCTTGGGACTAGCGGGGCTGAACACCGGGGAGCTGTTTTTT. It specifies CASSLGLAGLNTGELFF.

V gene TRBV10-3 combines with J gene TRBJ1-4, with 7 bases identical to TRBD1. The junction had 6 bases not matched to a gene; V was cut back by 4 bases and J by 7 bases. Germline CDR1 reads ENHRY; CDR2 reads SYGVKD. The CDR3 totals 14 residues. This CDR3 reads CAISADRDGEKLFF. CDR3 DNA: TGTGCCATCAGTGCCGACAGGGACGGTGAAAAACTGTTTTTT.

This chain links TRBV14 with TRBJ2-5; D is possibly TRBD2 (6 bases). Germline loops: CDR1 SGHDN, CDR2 FVKESK. Trimming shortened V by 0 bases and J by 1 base, and 12 bases separated the two germline ends. The CDR3 extends over 16 amino acids. The CDR3 region is CASSQDSGPSQETQYF. The CDR3 DNA reads as TGTGCCAGCAGCCAAGATAGCGGACCCAGCCAAGAGACCCAGTACTTC.

This clone occurred once. The V call is TRBV10-3, the J call TRBJ1-6; D ambiguous. The V end was cut by 0 bases, the J end by 10 bases, with 10 bases between. The germline CDR1 and CDR2 sequences are ENHRY and SYGVKD. The length of the CDR3 is 14 residues. CDR3 loop: CAISESVMGSPLHF. CDR3 nucleotide sequence: TGTGCCATCAGTGAGTCGGTGATGGGCTCACCCCTCCACTTT.

The chain couples TRBV3-1 (or the pseudogene TRBV3-2) to TRBJ2-7; D is unresolved. This CDR3 is 18 amino acids long. In germline, CDR1 is LGHDT, CDR2 YNNKEL (reference sequence). V gave up 1 base and J gave up 3 bases, with 22 bases separating them. The CDR3 nucleotides are TGTGCCAGCAGCCAAGGGGTTCCCTTTCCCATCAAGGGCTACGAGCAGTACTTC. Its translation: CASSQGVPFPIKGYEQYF.

The CDR3 bases are TGTGCCAGCAGTCCTTTAAAGGGGGCCGGTCAGCCCCAGCATTTT. Its protein is CASSPLKGAGQPQHF. This chain links TRBV27 with TRBJ1-5; 7 bases are a match to TRBD1. V was clipped by 5 bases and J by 6 bases; unmatched bases: 10. The CDR3 runs to 15 residues. The germline V gene encodes CDR1 MNHEY and CDR2 SMNVEV (reference sequence).

V gene TRBV7-2 combines with J gene TRBJ2-7; 7 nucleotides agree with TRBD2. CDR1 SGHTA and CDR2 FQGNSA come from the germline V gene. V lost 2 bases to trimming and J lost 3 bases; unmatched junction nucleotides: 16. This CDR3 is built from 18 residues. CDR3 DNA: TGTGCCAGCAGCTTAAGAGCCGCTAGCGGAAGCAGCTACTACGAGCAGTACTTC. This codes for CASSLRAASGSSYYEQYF.

This rearrangement joins TRBV4-3 to TRBJ2-1, with 7 bases aligning to TRBD2. The CDR3 contains 17 residues. J gave up 2 bases and V 1 base, and 8 bases lay outside the gene matches. Germline V lookup: CDR1 LGHNA, CDR2 YSLEER. CDR3 amino acids: CASSQVGGSTPYNEQFF. The CDR3 coding sequence is TGCGCCAGCAGCCAAGTAGGCGGGAGTACCCCCTACAATGAGCAGTTCTTC.

The DNA of the CDR3 is TGTGCCAGCAGTTACTCACGGGACAGGGAGGAGACCCAGTACTTC. Encoded protein: CASSYSRDREETQYF. The J gene is TRBJ2-5, the V gene TRBV6-5; 9 positions match TRBD1. Germline V CDR1 and CDR2: MNHEY, SVGAGI. This CDR3 has 15 residues. V lost 0 bases and J lost 5; bases outside the gene matches: 4.

The chain links TRBV24-1 to TRBJ2-3; TRBD1 matches at 7 bases. This CDR3 is 14 amino acids long. Germline loops: CDR1 KGHDR, CDR2 SFDVKD. V trimming: 5 bases; J trimming: 4 bases; junction bases outside the gene matches: 5. The chain's CDR3 is CATSVKGAADTQYF. The CDR3, as DNA: TGTGCCACCAGTGTTAAGGGGGCGGCAGATACGCAGTATTTT.

In this sample, this clone turned up once. CDR3: CATSPHPNWNQPQHF. CDR3 DNA sequence: TGTGCCACCAGCCCCCACCCGAACTGGAATCAGCCCCAGCATTTT. The genes are TRBV15 and TRBJ1-5; D ambiguous. V lost 5 bases to trimming and J lost 4 bases, with 15 bases between them. Germline lookup yields CDR1 LNHNV and CDR2 YYDKDF (reference sequence). The CDR3 loop spans 15 amino acids.

This clone was counted once. This rearrangement joins TRBV5-1 to TRBJ2-3, with D uncertain. Per the germline V gene, CDR1 is SGHRS and CDR2 is YFSETQ. The CDR3 consists of 15 residues. V dropped 3 bases and J dropped 2 bases, with 13 bases sitting between them. The CDR3 DNA reads TGCGCCAGCAGCTCCCCGCAGGCCTTCACAGATACGCAGTATTTT. Protein product: CASSSPQAFTDTQYF. The full variable domain, in which reference TRBV5-1 and TRBJ2-3 provide the parts outside the CDR3, is KAGVTQTPRYLIKTRGQQVTLSCSPISGHRSVSWYQQTPGQGLQFLFEYFSETQRNKGNFPGRFSGRQFSNSRSEMNVSTLELGDSALYLCASSSPQAFTDTQYFGPGTRLTVL.